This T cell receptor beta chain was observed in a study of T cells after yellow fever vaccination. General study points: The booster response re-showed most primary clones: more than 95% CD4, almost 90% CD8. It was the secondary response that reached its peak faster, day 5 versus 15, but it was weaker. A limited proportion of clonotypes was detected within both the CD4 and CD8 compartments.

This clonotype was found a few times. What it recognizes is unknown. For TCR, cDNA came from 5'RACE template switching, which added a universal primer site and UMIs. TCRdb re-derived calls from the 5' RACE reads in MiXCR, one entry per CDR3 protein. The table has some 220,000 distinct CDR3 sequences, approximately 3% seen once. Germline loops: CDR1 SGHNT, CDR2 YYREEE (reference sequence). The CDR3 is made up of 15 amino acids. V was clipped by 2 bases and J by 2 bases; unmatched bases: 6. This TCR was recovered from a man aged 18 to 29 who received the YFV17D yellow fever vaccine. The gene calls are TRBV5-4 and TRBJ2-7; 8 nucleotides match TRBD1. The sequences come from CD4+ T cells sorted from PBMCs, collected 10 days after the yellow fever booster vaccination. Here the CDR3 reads CASSFGDRSAYEQYF. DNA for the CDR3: TGTGCCAGCAGCTTTGGGGACAGGTCCGCCTACGAGCAGTACTTC.